A single sample gave rise to the 23 T cell receptor beta chains below, sequenced in a study of blood T cell repertoires in COVID-19. TCRdb's copy holds only in-frame clones and misses some; the assay was immunoSEQ multiplex PCR. Among 110,000 to 150,000 clones listed, approximately 90% were seen once. Specimen: peripheral blood. These receptors all come from a man aged 60 to 69 with active or convalescent COVID-19.

Here the CDR3 reads CASSLLLKMQTQYF. The CDR3 nucleotides read TGTGCCAGCAGCTTATTACTGAAGATGCAGACCCAGTACTTC. The J gene is TRBJ2-5, the V gene TRBV7-9; D remains ambiguous. The germline gives CDR1 SEHNR, CDR2 FQNEAQ (reference sequence). With 2 bases removed from V and 6 bases from J, the gap between germline ends came to 13 bases. The CDR3 has 14 amino acids. Using reference TRBV7-9 and TRBJ2-5 for the parts outside the CDR3, the full variable domain is DTGVSQNPRHKITKRGQNVTFRCDPISEHNRLYWYRQTLGQGPEFLTYFQNEAQLEKSRLLSDRFSAERPKGSFSTLEIQRTEQGDSAMYLCASSLLLKMQTQYFGPGTRLLVL.

The V call is TRBV7-2, the J call TRBJ1-4; 10 bases line up with TRBD1. The CDR3 runs 16 residues. Germline V CDR1 and CDR2: SGHTA, FQGNSA. Losses at the gene ends were 4 bases for V and 7 bases for J; bases not matched to a gene: 9. The CDR3 DNA reads TGTGCCAGCAGCTCCGCCCCGGGACAGGGGACTGAAAAACTGTTTTTT. Translation gives CASSSAPGQGTEKLFF. Complete variable domain (other parts from reference TRBV7-2 and TRBJ1-4): GAGVSQSPSNKVTEKGKDVELRCDPISGHTALYWYRQSLGQGLEFLIYFQGNSAPDKSGLPSDRFSAERTGGSVSTLTIQRTQQEDSAVYLCASSSAPGQGTEKLFFGSGTQLSVL.

The chain carries TRBV7-2 and TRBJ2-1; D remains ambiguous. Germline V gene sequence: CDR1 SGHTA, CDR2 FQGNSA. Deletions cut 3 bases from V and 12 bases from J, with 12 bases between. CDR3 length equals 12 residues. For the CDR3, the DNA is TGTGCCAGCAGCTTGACCCGTCTAGGGCAGTTCTTC. Protein: CASSLTRLGQFF.

V usage is TRBV4-1 and J usage is TRBJ1-5, with no clear D. V lost 0 bases to trimming and J lost 4 bases, with 13 bases between them. Looked up from germline, CDR1 is MGHRA and CDR2 is YSYEKL. This CDR3 has 16 amino acids. CDR3 protein: CASSQEGWTANQPQHF. In DNA, the CDR3 is TGCGCCAGCAGCCAAGAGGGATGGACTGCTAATCAGCCCCAGCATTTT.

This clone appeared a single time. The chain uses TRBV12-3 or TRBV12-4 and TRBJ1-1, with unresolved D. This CDR3 is 13 amino acids long. V was pared by 3 bases and J by 11 bases, with 16 bases between. The CDR3 DNA reads as TGTGCCAGCAGTTTGGCGCAGGCTACCGATGCTTTCTTT. This codes for CASSLAQATDAFF.

The J gene is TRBJ2-3, the V gene TRBV10-3; TRBD2 agrees at 10 bases. Germline-derived CDR1 and CDR2 are ENHRY and SYGVKD. The length of the CDR3 is 16 residues. V was pared by 3 bases and J by 2 bases, with 5 bases of the junction left unmatched. The CDR3 DNA sequence: TGTGCCATCAGTGACAAGACTAGCGGGTACACAGATACGCAGTATTTT. Its protein product is CAISDKTSGYTDTQYF.

The gene calls are TRBV6-5 and TRBJ1-4; TRBD1 matches at 7 bases. The germline V gene encodes CDR1 MNHEY and CDR2 SVGAGI. This CDR3 is 14 amino acids long. The trim removed 4 bases at V and 8 bases at J, leaving 7 bases unmatched. The DNA for the CDR3 is TGTGCCAGCAGTTTTGGGCAGGGGGGAGAAAAACTGTTTTTT. Amino acid sequence: CASSFGQGGEKLFF.

Only one count was recorded for this clone. This sequence joins TRBV28 and TRBJ2-7; 14 bases line up with TRBD2. This CDR3 is 16 amino acids long. The V gene end was trimmed by 5 bases and the J gene end by 6 bases; junction bases not matched to a gene: 9. The germline gives CDR1 MDHEN, CDR2 SYDVKM. CDR3 coding DNA: TGTGCCAGCAGTCCCCAGAGACTAGCGGGAGGGGGCGAGCAGTACTTC. Protein product: CASSPQRLAGGGEQYF.

The V and J genes are TRBV2 and TRBJ2-7, with TRBD2 matching 7 bases. The CDR3 consists of 13 residues. Germline CDR1 reads SNHLY; CDR2 reads FYNNEI. Germline trimming cut 7 bases from V and 13 bases from J; bases unmatched to any gene: 16. The DNA of the CDR3 is TGTGCCAGCATTCTATCAACTAGCGCGTCTTTTTACTTC. It codes for CASILSTSASFYF. The full variable domain, with the rest looked up from reference TRBV2 and TRBJ2-7, is EPEVTQTPSHQVTQMGQEVILRCVPISNHLYFYWYRQILGQKVEFLVSFYNNEISEKSEIFDDQFSVERPDGSNFTLKIRSTKLEDSAMYFCASILSTSASFYFGPGTRLTVT.

CDR3 sequence reads: CASSSGTTIVGQYF. CDR3 bases: TGTGCCAGCAGCTCCGGGACTACGATAGTGGGGCAGTACTTC. The chain carries TRBV7-6 and TRBJ2-7; 7 bases are shared with TRBD2. The J segment lost 9 bases and the V segment lost 4 bases, leaving 12 bases of the junction unmatched. This CDR3 spans 14 amino acids. Germline CDR1 is SGHVS and CDR2 is FNYEAQ. Full variable domain (remainder filled in from reference TRBV7-6 and TRBJ2-7): GAGVSQSPRYKVTKRGQDVALRCDPISGHVSLYWYRQALGQGPEFLTYFNYEAQQDKSGLPNDRFSAERPEGSISTLTIQRTEQRDSAMYRCASSSGTTIVGQYFGPGTRLTVT.

The chain uses TRBV28 and TRBJ1-5, with 7 bases fitting TRBD1. This CDR3 region has 14 residues. The ends lost 6 bases at V and 8 bases at J; junction bases unmatched: 10. CDR1 is MDHEN, CDR2 SYDVKM, per germline. The CDR3, as DNA: TGTGCCAGCAGAAACAGGGGCCTAGGGAAGCCCCAGCATTTT. This gives the protein CASRNRGLGKPQHF. Complete variable domain (other parts from reference TRBV28 and TRBJ1-5): DVKVTQSSRYLVKRTGEKVFLECVQDMDHENMFWYRQDPGLGLRLIYFSYDVKMKEKGDIPEGYSVSREKKERFSLILESASTNQTSMYLCASRNRGLGKPQHFGDGTRLSIL.

This chain joins TRBV14 and TRBJ1-2; 12 bases are shared with TRBD1. Germline V lookup: CDR1 SGHDN, CDR2 FVKESK. V was pared by 5 bases and J by 8 bases, with 6 bases of the junction left unmatched. This CDR3 is built from 14 residues. CDR3 in DNA: TGTGCCAGCAGCAAGGGACAGGGGGCGCGGGGCTACACCTTC. It is translated as CASSKGQGARGYTF.

In the case of this clone: At one of its ends the junction is not consistent with the germline gene, which may arise from a read error. The chain has TRBV28 and TRBJ2-7, with 7 bases lining up with TRBD1. The CDR3 contains 13 residues. Germline V lookup: CDR1 MDHEN, CDR2 SYDVKM. This CDR3 reads CASSSQTKGAPAW. CDR3 sequence (DNA): TGTGCCAGCAGCTCCCAGACGAAGGGGGCCCCCGCCTGG. Full variable domain (outside the CDR3, taken from reference TRBV28 and TRBJ2-7): DVKVTQSSRYLVKRTGEKVFLECVQDMDHENMFWYRQDPGLGLRLIYFSYDVKMKEKGDIPEGYSVSREKKERFSLILESASTNQTSMYLCASSSQTKGAPAWGPGTRLTVT.

The rearrangement joins TRBV7-8 to TRBJ1-4; TRBD1 aligns across 8 bases. This CDR3 has 13 amino acids. The germline V gene encodes CDR1 SGHVS and CDR2 FQNEAQ. The V segment lost 4 bases and the J segment 5 bases; nucleotides outside the gene matches: 0. DNA for the CDR3: TGTGCCAGCAGCTGGACAGGGAATGAAAAACTGTTTTTT. Amino acids: CASSWTGNEKLFF. The entire variable domain, with the rest obtained from reference TRBV7-8 and TRBJ1-4, is as follows: GAGVSQSPRYKVAKRGQDVALRCDPISGHVSLFWYQQALGQGPEFLTYFQNEAQLDKSGLPSDRFFAERPEGSVSTLKIQRTQQEDSAVYLCASSWTGNEKLFFGSGTQLSVL.

This sequence joins TRBV28 and TRBJ2-1; D is unresolved. Deletions cut 2 bases from V and 14 bases from J, with 10 bases between. The V gene's germline CDR1 is MDHEN and CDR2 SYDVKM. The CDR3 loop spans 11 amino acids. The DNA of the CDR3 is TGTGCCAGCAGTTTAGGGCGCCAAGAGTTCTTC. It translates to CASSLGRQEFF.

The V and J genes are TRBV14 and TRBJ1-2, with D tentatively TRBD1 (5 bases). V was trimmed by 5 bases and J by 3 bases, leaving 16 bases between them. The germline V gene encodes CDR1 SGHDN and CDR2 FVKESK. The CDR3 totals 15 residues. CDR3 protein: CASSVQGPGDYGYTF. The CDR3 region has the DNA TGTGCCAGCAGCGTCCAGGGCCCCGGAGACTATGGCTACACCTTC.

This chain joins TRBV2 and TRBJ2-1, with 9 bases aligning to TRBD2. Germline V gives CDR1 SNHLY, CDR2 FYNNEI. The CDR3 has 15 amino acids. Trimming cost V 2 bases and J 5 bases; bases outside gene matches: 4. The CDR3 sequence is CASSEQLAGNNEQFF. DNA of the CDR3: TGTGCCAGCAGTGAACAGCTAGCGGGAAACAATGAGCAGTTCTTC.

The rearrangement links TRBV28 to TRBJ1-1; D gene unclear. V lost 6 bases and J lost 3, with 17 bases in between. The CDR3 has 15 residues. Germline V CDR1 and CDR2: MDHEN, SYDVKM. CDR3 bases: TGTGCCAGCAGCTCCTATTTAACCCGGGACACTGAAGCTTTCTTT. Amino acids: CASSSYLTRDTEAFF.

The V call is TRBV5-1, the J call TRBJ1-1; perhaps TRBD1 as D (5 bases). From germline, CDR1 is SGHRS and CDR2 YFSETQ. The CDR3 runs 17 residues. V lost 2 bases, J lost 1 base, and 18 bases lay in between. CDR3 sequence (DNA): TGCGCCAGCAGCTTCCGGACTGGGACTCTGGGGAACACTGAAGCTTTCTTT. This gives the protein CASSFRTGTLGNTEAFF.

The chain recombines TRBV10-3 with TRBJ1-3; 7 bases agree with TRBD1. V shed 4 bases, J shed 0 bases, and the junction held 6 bases outside the gene matches. The CDR3 totals 16 residues. CDR1 ENHRY and CDR2 SYGVKD come from the germline V gene. The CDR3 here is CAISATQGNSGNTIYF. CDR3 nucleotide sequence: TGTGCCATCAGTGCTACACAGGGGAACTCTGGAAACACCATATATTTT.

The chain couples TRBV12-3 or TRBV12-4 to TRBJ2-7, with 9 bases fitting TRBD1. The CDR3 contains 13 residues. Trimming took 5 bases from V and 6 from J; bases not matched to a gene: 5. The chain's CDR3 is CASSTDRGSEQYF. The DNA for the CDR3 is TGTGCCAGCAGTACGGACAGGGGTAGCGAGCAGTACTTC.

V gene TRBV19 combines with J gene TRBJ1-1, with 8 bases identical to TRBD1. Germline CDR1 and CDR2: LNHDA and SQIVND (reference sequence). V lost 8 bases and J lost 3; bases outside the gene matches: 8. There are 14 residues in the CDR3. CDR3 residues: CASLRQGWDTEAFF. CDR3 sequence (DNA): TGTGCCAGTCTGAGACAGGGGTGGGACACTGAAGCTTTCTTT.

V usage is TRBV10-3 and J usage is TRBJ2-1; D possibly corresponds to TRBD1 (6 bases). Germline loops: CDR1 ENHRY, CDR2 SYGVKD. This CDR3 region has 16 residues. V was shortened by 3 bases and J by 1 base, with 13 bases between the two germline ends. The CDR3 nucleotides read TGTGCCATCAGTGACAGGGGACCCATTTCCTACAATGAGCAGTTCTTC. This gives the protein CAISDRGPISYNEQFF.